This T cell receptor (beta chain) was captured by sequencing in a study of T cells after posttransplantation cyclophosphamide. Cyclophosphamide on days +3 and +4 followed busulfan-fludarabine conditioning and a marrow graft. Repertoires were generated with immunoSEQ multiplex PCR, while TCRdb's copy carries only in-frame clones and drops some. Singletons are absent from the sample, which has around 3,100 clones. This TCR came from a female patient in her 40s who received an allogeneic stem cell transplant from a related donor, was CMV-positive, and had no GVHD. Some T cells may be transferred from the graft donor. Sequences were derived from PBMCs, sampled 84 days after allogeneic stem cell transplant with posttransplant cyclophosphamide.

CDR3 DNA: TGTGCCAGCAGCATCACCGGGACAGGCCAAGAGACCCAGTACTTC. Translation gives CASSITGTGQETQYF. This chain links TRBV5-6 with TRBJ2-5, with 8 bases fitting TRBD1. The CDR3 has 15 residues. J lost 1 base, V lost 4 bases, and 6 bases had no gene match. CDR1 SGHDT and CDR2 YYEEEE come from the germline V gene.